These 15 T cell receptor beta chains came from one sample sequenced in a study of CD8 T cells in ankylosing spondylitis. Using its own MiXCR run on the 5' RACE reads, TCRdb lists one record per CDR3 protein. The table lists about 800,000 distinct CDR3 sequences, 12% of them singletons. Study-wide results and limits: A TCR beta motif made of roughly eight highly homologous variants seemed typical of ankylosing spondylitis blood.

Antigen specificity for these receptors is unknown. The sequenced sample was blood, either unsorted or a sorted T cell fraction (not recorded which). The receptor set was obtained from a male donor with ankylosing spondylitis.

This clonotype turned up a few times. CDR3 coding DNA: TGCGCCAGCAGCTTAGGGGCGGACACCGGGGAGCTGTTTTTT. This sequence encodes CASSLGADTGELFF. The genes are TRBV5-1 and TRBJ2-2, with D possibly matching TRBD1 (5 bases). Deletions cut 2 bases from V and 3 bases from J, with 8 bases between. Per germline, CDR1 SGHRS and CDR2 YFSETQ. This CDR3 region has 14 residues.

The V and J genes are TRBV2 and TRBJ1-5; D is unresolved. The germline V gene encodes CDR1 SNHLY and CDR2 FYNNEI. V lost 7 bases and J lost 1, with 8 bases in between. The CDR3 totals 13 residues. The CDR3 protein is CASTAESNQPQHF. DNA for the CDR3: TGTGCCAGCACCGCGGAGAGCAATCAGCCCCAGCATTTT.

The rearrangement links TRBV3-1 to TRBJ2-1; 10 bases agree with TRBD2. The CDR3 is 16 residues long. Germline V gene lookup returns CDR1 LGHDT and CDR2 YNNKEL (reference sequence). J gave up 4 bases and V 4 bases, and 7 bases lay outside the gene matches. The CDR3 protein is CASSLSRTSGYNEQFF. DNA for the CDR3: TGTGCCAGCAGCCTATCAAGGACTAGCGGTTACAATGAGCAGTTCTTC.

This clonotype was seen repeatedly, ten times or more. The chain is built from TRBV20-1 and TRBJ2-3; TRBD2 matches at 15 bases. This CDR3 has 18 residues. Germline values: CDR1 DFQATT, CDR2 SNEGSKA (reference sequence). The J segment lost 6 bases and the V segment lost 0 bases, leaving 10 bases of the junction unmatched. CDR3 in DNA: TGCAGTGCTAGAGATCAAGGACTAGCGGGGGGGCCTACTGATACGCAGTATTTT. This codes for CSARDQGLAGGPTDTQYF.

A few counts support this clonotype. The V gene is TRBV20-1, the J gene TRBJ2-4; D remains ambiguous. Germline CDR1 DFQATT, CDR2 SNEGSKA (reference sequence). The CDR3 extends over 13 amino acids. The V end lost 0 bases, the J end lost 10 bases, and 13 bases lay between the germline ends. In DNA, the CDR3 is TGCAGTGCTAGAGATCGAGTAGCTTTAATTCAGTACTTC. Protein sequence: CSARDRVALIQYF.

This clonotype was detected a few times. The chain has TRBV20-1 and TRBJ2-5; 10 nucleotides agree with TRBD2. The V gene end was trimmed by 6 bases and the J gene end by 5 bases; junction bases not matched to a gene: 9. Per germline, CDR1 DFQATT and CDR2 SNEGSKA (reference sequence). This CDR3 has 14 residues. The CDR3 protein is CSAPPSSGGETQYF. CDR3 bases: TGCAGTGCCCCCCCTTCTAGCGGGGGCGAGACCCAGTACTTC.

This clonotype was detected only a few times. The rearrangement links TRBV20-1 to TRBJ2-7; D gene uncertain. This CDR3 has 12 amino acids. The V gene's germline CDR1 is DFQATT and CDR2 SNEGSKA (reference sequence). The ends were cut back, 7 bases at V and 0 bases at J, with 10 bases in the middle. The CDR3 DNA is TGCAGTGTGCCCAGGAGCTCCTACGAGCAGTACTTC. Translation gives CSVPRSSYEQYF.

The V and J genes are TRBV7-2 and TRBJ1-1, with 10 bases aligning to TRBD1. V shed 3 bases, J shed 4 bases, and the junction held 8 bases outside the gene matches. Germline V gene sequence: CDR1 SGHTA, CDR2 FQGNSA. This CDR3 has 16 amino acids. Written as DNA, the CDR3 is TGTGCCAGCAGCTTTGACCTGACAGGGGGCATCACTGAAGCTTTCTTT. Translated: CASSFDLTGGITEAFF.

This clonotype was observed a few times. This chain joins TRBV5-1 and TRBJ2-1, with 9 bases fitting TRBD2. Germline V CDR1 and CDR2: SGHRS, YFSETQ. The CDR3 is made up of 15 amino acids. V was clipped by 1 base and J by 5 bases; unmatched bases: 4. CDR3 sequence: CASSLTLAGDNEQFF. CDR3 coding DNA: TGCGCCAGCAGCTTGACACTAGCGGGCGACAATGAGCAGTTCTTC.

This clonotype was picked up many times. V and J are TRBV20-1 and TRBJ1-5; TRBD1 is a possible D gene (5 bases). CDR1 is DFQATT and CDR2 is SNEGSKA in the germline V gene (reference sequence). CDR3 length equals 13 residues. The germline V and J ends were trimmed by 3 bases and 5 bases, with 11 bases remaining between them. As DNA, the CDR3 is TGCAGTGCTAGTAAGAGGACATATCAGCCCCAGCATTTT. Amino acids: CSASKRTYQPQHF.

At least ten counts were recorded for this clonotype. The chain is built from TRBV29-1 and TRBJ2-3; D not certain. The CDR3 length is 11 residues. V gave up 6 bases and J gave up 6 bases, with 10 bases separating them. Germline-derived CDR1 and CDR2 are SQVTM and ANQGSEA. The CDR3 DNA reads as TGCAGCGTGCACCGTAGGGATACGCAGTATTTT. Residues: CSVHRRDTQYF.

This clonotype was detected a few times. The gene calls are TRBV20-1 and TRBJ2-2, with TRBD2 matching 7 bases. The CDR3 consists of 15 residues. J was trimmed by 0 bases and V by 7 bases; bases with no gene match: 8. CDR1 and CDR2 from the germline V gene are DFQATT and SNEGSKA (reference sequence). The CDR3 nucleotides are TGCAGTGTTTCGCGGGACTACGCGAACACCGGGGAGCTGTTTTTT. This sequence encodes CSVSRDYANTGELFF.

This clonotype was seen a few times. The gene calls are TRBV5-4 and TRBJ2-5; no reliable D call. V lost 4 bases, J lost 2 bases, and 15 bases lay in between. Germline lookup yields CDR1 SGHNT and CDR2 YYREEE (reference sequence). This CDR3 spans 15 amino acids. As DNA, the CDR3 is TGTGCCAGCAGCGGACGCAGTAATCGACAAGAGACCCAGTACTTC. Encoded protein: CASSGRSNRQETQYF. The whole variable domain, filled in from reference TRBV5-4 and TRBJ2-5, reads ETGVTQSPTHLIKTRGQQVTLRCSSQSGHNTVSWYQQALGQGPQFIFQYYREEENGRGNFPPRFSGLQFPNYSSELNVNALELDDSALYLCASSGRSNRQETQYFGPGTRLLVL.

This clonotype has just a few counts. This rearrangement joins TRBV5-5 to TRBJ2-3; weak D call: TRBD1 (5 bases). The germline CDR1 and CDR2 sequences are SGHKS and YYEKEE (reference sequence). CDR3 length equals 15 residues. The V gene lost 4 bases and the J gene lost 1 base, with 13 bases spanning the gap. The DNA for the CDR3 is TGTGCCAGCAGCCCGACAGAGGCAGGCACAGATACGCAGTATTTT. Translating gives CASSPTEAGTDTQYF.

This clonotype was recorded many times. This chain uses TRBV20-1 with TRBJ1-5; no clear D gene. The CDR3 spans 12 residues. V lost 1 base and J 6 bases, leaving 7 bases between the germline ends. The germline V gene has CDR1 DFQATT and CDR2 SNEGSKA (reference sequence). This CDR3 is CSARGWGQPQHF. The CDR3 DNA reads TGCAGTGCTAGAGGCTGGGGTCAGCCCCAGCATTTT.